This T cell receptor (beta chain) derives from a study of T cell responses to AZD1222 COVID-19 vaccine. At the level of the study: Doses given second, at about 4 or about 12 weeks, were pooled. Study observations and caveats: Females outnumbered males among donors, who were mostly white British; clonal diversity was possibly underestimated.

The method was immunoSEQ multiplex PCR; TCRdb's version includes in-frame clones alone and lacks a portion of them. The sample holds 55,000 to 70,000 clones, 85% to 90% seen once. Of note for this clone: Its antigen is undetermined.

This clonotype originated in an adult in good health. The sample consisted of peripheral blood, taken on day 0 of AZD1222 vaccination.

As DNA, the CDR3 is TGTGCCAGCAGTGTAGCGGGAGGGGCATCCTACGAGCAGTACTTC. Translating it yields CASSVAGGASYEQYF. V usage is TRBV28 and J usage is TRBJ2-7, with 11 nucleotides matching TRBD2. The V and J ends lost 5 bases and 1 base, in that order; junction bases with no gene match: 4. Germline lookup yields CDR1 MDHEN and CDR2 SYDVKM. This CDR3 contains 15 residues.